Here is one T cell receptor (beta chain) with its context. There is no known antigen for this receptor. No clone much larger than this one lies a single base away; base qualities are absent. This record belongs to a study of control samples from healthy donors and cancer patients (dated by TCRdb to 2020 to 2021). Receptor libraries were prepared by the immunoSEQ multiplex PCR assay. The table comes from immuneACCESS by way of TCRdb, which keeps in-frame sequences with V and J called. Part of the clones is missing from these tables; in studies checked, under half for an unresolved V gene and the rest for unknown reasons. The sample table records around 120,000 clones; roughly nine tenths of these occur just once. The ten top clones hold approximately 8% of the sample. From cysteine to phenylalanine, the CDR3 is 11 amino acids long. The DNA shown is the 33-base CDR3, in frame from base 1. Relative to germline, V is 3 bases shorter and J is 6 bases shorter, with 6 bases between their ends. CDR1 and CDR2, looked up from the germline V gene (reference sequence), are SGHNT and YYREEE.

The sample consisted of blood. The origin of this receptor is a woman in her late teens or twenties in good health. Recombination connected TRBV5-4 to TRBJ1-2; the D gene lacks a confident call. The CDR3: CASSYGNGYTF. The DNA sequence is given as TGTGCCAGCAGCTATGGGAATGGCTACACCTTC.